The 27 T cell receptor beta chains presented below share a single source sample, sequenced in a study of OX40 agonist ivuxolimab in advanced cancers. Measured with immunoSEQ multiplex PCR; TCRdb has only the in-frame clones, and not every one. The repertoire consists of some 73,000 clones, with about 86% occurring once and the leading ten covering 8%. This specimen was CD4+ or CD8+ T cells sorted from blood, taken in a trial of the OX40 agonist ivuxolimab. Receptor source: an adult with an advanced solid tumor such as melanoma, head and neck, liver or kidney cancer.

The genes are TRBV5-1 and TRBJ2-5; maybe TRBD1 (6 bases). The CDR3 is made up of 12 amino acids. Trimming stripped 3 bases from V and 7 bases from J, with 10 bases between. CDR1 SGHRS and CDR2 YFSETQ come from the germline V gene. In DNA form, the CDR3 reads TGCGCCAGCAGCTCGACAGGTGGGACCCAGTACTTC. Translation: CASSSTGGTQYF.

The CDR3 region is CAISDIAGAYVKQFF. For the CDR3, the DNA is TGTGCCATCAGTGATATAGCGGGGGCTTATGTTAAGCAGTTCTTC. The chain links TRBV10-3 to TRBJ2-1; TRBD2 matches at 9 bases. With V trimmed by 3 bases and J by 11 bases, 11 bases remained unmatched. This CDR3 contains 15 residues. Germline V gene data show CDR1 as ENHRY and CDR2 as SYGVKD.

V gene TRBV7-3 combines with J gene TRBJ2-7; D tentatively reads TRBD1 or TRBD2 (5 bases each). The V gene lost 6 bases and the J gene lost 0 bases, with 21 bases spanning the gap. Germline CDR1 and CDR2: SGHTA and FQGTGA. CDR3 length: 17 amino acids. Here the CDR3 reads CASSRSGRGMSSYEQYF. In DNA form, the CDR3 reads TGTGCCAGCAGTCGATCGGGGCGTGGGATGTCCTCCTACGAGCAGTACTTC. The full variable domain, in which reference TRBV7-3 and TRBJ2-7 provide the parts outside the CDR3, is GAGVSQTPSNKVTEKGKYVELRCDPISGHTALYWYRQSLGQGPEFLIYFQGTGAADDSGLPNDRFFAVRPEGSVSTLKIQRTERGDSAVYLCASSRSGRGMSSYEQYFGPGTRLTVT.

The chain links TRBV5-1 to TRBJ2-7, with TRBD1 matching 9 bases. The CDR3 runs to 14 residues. Germline V gives CDR1 SGHRS, CDR2 YFSETQ. With 3 bases clipped from V and 6 bases from J, the junction kept 7 bases outside the gene matches. CDR3 loop: CASSSNRGQAEQYF. The CDR3 nucleotides read TGCGCCAGCAGCTCTAACAGGGGGCAGGCCGAGCAGTACTTC.

The genes are TRBV9 and TRBJ2-1; no clear D. The V end was cut by 3 bases, the J end by 4 bases, with 11 bases between. The CDR3 consists of 14 residues. Germline V gene sequence: CDR1 SGDLS, CDR2 YYNGEE. Written as DNA, the CDR3 is TGTGCCAGCAGCGAAAGGCTGGAGTACAATGAGCAGTTCTTC. Its protein is CASSERLEYNEQFF.

V usage is TRBV5-6 and J usage is TRBJ1-4; D remains ambiguous. Germline V gene lookup returns CDR1 SGHDT and CDR2 YYEEEE. CDR3 length: 14 residues. V lost 0 bases to trimming and J lost 6 bases, with 9 bases between them. CDR3 DNA sequence: TGTGCCAGCAGCTTGGCCGGGAATTATGAAAAACTGTTTTTT. It is translated as CASSLAGNYEKLFF.

This chain uses TRBV10-3 with TRBJ1-5; D perhaps matches TRBD1 (5 bases). Trimming pared 4 bases from V and 4 bases from J, leaving 8 bases between. The germline V gene encodes CDR1 ENHRY and CDR2 SYGVKD. The CDR3 totals 13 residues. The CDR3 sequence: CAISAGGNQPQHF. CDR3 in DNA: TGTGCCATCAGTGCTGGGGGAAATCAGCCCCAGCATTTT.

The rearrangement uses TRBV30 and TRBJ1-1; D is undetermined. Deletions cut 0 bases from V and 5 bases from J, with 19 bases between. CDR1 and CDR2 (germline): GTSNPN, SVGIG (reference sequence). The CDR3 loop spans 16 amino acids. CDR3 nucleotide sequence: TGTGCCTGGAGTGTACGTAGGGCCACTGGTGGGACTGAAGCTTTCTTT. This gives the protein CAWSVRRATGGTEAFF.

The CDR3 spells CASSLAGGQLNEQFF. DNA of the CDR3: TGCGCCAGCAGCTTGGCGGGGGGGCAATTGAATGAGCAGTTCTTC. This chain uses TRBV5-1 with TRBJ2-1; the match to TRBD2 covers 8 bases. Looked up from germline, CDR1 is SGHRS and CDR2 is YFSETQ. J gave up 7 bases and V 0 bases, and 6 bases lay outside the gene matches. This CDR3 contains 15 residues.

This sequence joins TRBV2 and TRBJ1-1, with D uncertain. Germline assignment: CDR1 SNHLY and CDR2 FYNNEI. This CDR3 has 13 amino acids. V dropped 7 bases and J dropped 1 base, with 10 bases sitting between them. This chain's CDR3 is CASTSTANTEAFF. CDR3 sequence (DNA): TGTGCCAGCACAAGTACAGCGAACACTGAAGCTTTCTTT.

This clone was counted a few times. The chain is built from TRBV6-4 and TRBJ1-1, with D maybe TRBD1 (6 bases). Germline assignment: CDR1 MRHNA and CDR2 SNTAGT. This CDR3 has 14 residues. The V end lost 6 bases, the J end lost 4 bases, and 15 bases lay between the germline ends. Here the CDR3 reads CASRVQGGSTEAFF. CDR3 in DNA: TGTGCCAGCAGAGTACAGGGCGGAAGCACTGAAGCTTTCTTT.

The rearrangement joins TRBV5-1 to TRBJ1-2; maybe TRBD1 (6 bases). V lost 4 bases and J lost 3, with 13 bases in between. Germline assignment: CDR1 SGHRS and CDR2 YFSETQ. This CDR3 spans 14 amino acids. The DNA for the CDR3 is TGCGCCAGCAGCCGCAGGGGTGAGGACTATGGCTACACCTTC. This sequence encodes CASSRRGEDYGYTF.

This clone was seen just once. This rearrangement joins TRBV7-3 to TRBJ1-1; tentative D call: TRBD1 (5 bases). CDR3 size: 16 residues. Per the germline V gene, CDR1 is SGHTA and CDR2 is FQGTGA. The V end lost 2 bases, the J end lost 0 bases, and 13 bases lay between the germline ends. CDR3 residues: CASSLSSGGVNTEAFF. The CDR3, as DNA: TGTGCCAGCAGCTTATCTTCCGGGGGGGTGAACACTGAAGCTTTCTTT.

This clone appeared a single time. V and J are TRBV7-8 and TRBJ1-4; weak D call: TRBD1 (6 bases). CDR1 and CDR2 from the germline V gene are SGHVS and FQNEAQ. V lost 8 bases, J lost 3 bases, and 16 bases lay in between. The length of the CDR3 is 15 residues. CDR3 coding DNA: TGTGCCAGCGGAGCCGCAGGGGAGGCTAATGAAAAACTGTTTTTT. It translates to CASGAAGEANEKLFF. The variable domain in full, with the rest retrieved from reference TRBV7-8 and TRBJ1-4, is GAGVSQSPRYKVAKRGQDVALRCDPISGHVSLFWYQQALGQGPEFLTYFQNEAQLDKSGLPSDRFFAERPEGSVSTLKIQRTQQEDSAVYLCASGAAGEANEKLFFGSGTQLSVL.

This chain uses TRBV5-1 with TRBJ2-2; possible D gene TRBD1, 6 bases. Trimming removed 7 bases at V and 0 bases at J, with 16 bases between. The CDR3 contains 16 residues. Germline V gene data show CDR1 as SGHRS and CDR2 as YFSETQ. This CDR3 reads CASSEVGTTNTGELFF. Written as DNA, the CDR3 is TGCGCCAGCTCGGAAGTCGGGACAACGAACACCGGGGAGCTGTTTTTT.

V usage is TRBV9 and J usage is TRBJ2-6; D is unclear. V was shortened by 0 bases and J by 4 bases, with 20 bases between the two germline ends. Germline V gene data show CDR1 as SGDLS and CDR2 as YYNGEE. This CDR3 comprises 19 residues. CDR3 region: CASSVVPRVLVAGANVLTF. The CDR3 region has the DNA TGTGCCAGCAGCGTAGTCCCCCGAGTTCTAGTAGCCGGGGCCAACGTCCTGACTTTC.

The chain has TRBV5-4 and TRBJ1-1; TRBD1 aligns across 9 bases. The germline CDR1 and CDR2 sequences are SGHNT and YYREEE (reference sequence). This CDR3 is 14 amino acids long. Unmatched junction bases numbered 13, after V lost 5 bases and J lost 11 bases. For the CDR3, the DNA is TGTGCCAGCAGTCCTACTCTTCGACAGGGGGGGGCTTTCTTT. Translation: CASSPTLRQGGAFF.

V is TRBV18 and J is TRBJ2-1; 10 bases map to TRBD1. Unmatched junction bases numbered 6, after V lost 3 bases and J lost 7 bases. Germline values: CDR1 KGHSH, CDR2 LQKENI. The CDR3 is 15 amino acids. The CDR3 sequence: CASSPRQGAGNEQFF. CDR3 bases: TGTGCCAGCTCACCTCGACAGGGGGCTGGTAATGAGCAGTTCTTC.

V usage is TRBV7-9 and J usage is TRBJ1-3; unclear D gene. This CDR3 is 15 amino acids long. Deletions cut 5 bases from V and 1 base from J, with 12 bases between. CDR1 and CDR2 from the germline V gene are SEHNR and FQNEAQ (reference sequence). This CDR3 is CASSPVGISGNTIYF. CDR3 in DNA: TGTGCCAGCAGCCCCGTGGGGATTTCTGGAAACACCATATATTTT.

The CDR3: CASSKDGTRDRGRPYEPQHF. CDR3 nucleotide sequence: TGTGCCAGCAGCAAAGATGGGACCCGGGACAGGGGGCGACCTTACGAGCCCCAGCATTTT. This chain links TRBV21-1 with TRBJ1-5; no check of the table's D call, TRBD1, against the DNA was made. TRBV21-1 is assigned pseudogene status. The CDR3 sequence is 20 residues long.

This clone occurred once. The rearrangement joins TRBV11-1 to TRBJ1-4; D may be TRBD1 (5 bases). The CDR3 loop spans 11 amino acids. The V gene lost 5 bases and the J gene lost 12 bases, with 10 bases spanning the gap. The V gene's germline CDR1 is SGHAT and CDR2 FQDESV (reference sequence). CDR3 region: CASSRDQELFF. The CDR3 DNA is TGTGCCAGCAGCCGGGACCAGGAACTGTTTTTT.

This chain uses TRBV5-4 with TRBJ1-5, with D perhaps TRBD1 (5 bases). Trimming took 1 base from V and 7 from J, leaving 9 bases between them. The CDR3 spans 13 residues. Germline loops: CDR1 SGHNT, CDR2 YYREEE (reference sequence). CDR3 nucleotides: TGTGCCAGCAGCTTGCAGGGAAGCCAGCCCCAGCATTTT. This gives the protein CASSLQGSQPQHF.

Only one count was recorded for this clone. The V and J genes are TRBV30 and TRBJ1-4; a possible D gene is TRBD1 (5 bases). Germline CDR1 is GTSNPN and CDR2 is SVGIG (reference sequence). Deletions cut 3 bases from V and 8 bases from J, with 16 bases between. The CDR3 contains 14 residues. CDR3 protein: CAWRPGPPEEKLFF. The CDR3, as DNA: TGTGCCTGGAGACCGGGACCCCCGGAGGAAAAACTGTTTTTT.

The chain employs TRBV15 and TRBJ1-6; D unclear. The CDR3 extends over 12 amino acids. The germline V and J ends were trimmed by 2 bases and 7 bases, with 3 bases remaining between them. In germline, CDR1 is LNHNV, CDR2 YYDKDF (reference sequence). The CDR3 DNA is TGTGCCACCAGCAGATTGAATTCACCCCTCCACTTT. Protein product: CATSRLNSPLHF. The variable domain in full, with the rest retrieved from reference TRBV15 and TRBJ1-6, is DAMVIQNPRYQVTQFGKPVTLSCSQTLNHNVMYWYQQKSSQAPKLLFHYYDKDFNNEADTPDNFQSRRPNTSFCFLDIRSPGLGDTAMYLCATSRLNSPLHFGNGTRLTVT.

This clone was observed once. The chain has TRBV5-4 and TRBJ1-3; no firm D call. V lost 0 bases to trimming and J lost 0 bases, with 4 bases between them. Germline CDR1 SGHNT, CDR2 YYREEE (reference sequence). The CDR3 runs to 14 residues. The CDR3 sequence is CASSLVGSGNTIYF. CDR3 coding DNA: TGTGCCAGCAGCTTGGTTGGCTCTGGAAACACCATATATTTT.

This chain links TRBV5-1 with TRBJ2-3; D unresolved. The CDR3 has 12 amino acids. Germline lookup yields CDR1 SGHRS and CDR2 YFSETQ. Trimming shortened V by 1 base and J by 0 bases, and 0 bases separated the two germline ends. CDR3 DNA: TGCGCCAGCAGCTTGAGCACAGATACGCAGTATTTT. Translating it yields CASSLSTDTQYF.

This rearrangement joins TRBV6-1 to TRBJ2-5; D call uncertain. The germline gives CDR1 MNHNS, CDR2 SASEGT. The CDR3 has 11 residues. V lost 1 base to trimming and J lost 7 bases, with 4 bases between them. The CDR3 region is CASSEVVTQYF. CDR3 DNA sequence: TGTGCCAGCAGTGAAGTAGTGACCCAGTACTTC.